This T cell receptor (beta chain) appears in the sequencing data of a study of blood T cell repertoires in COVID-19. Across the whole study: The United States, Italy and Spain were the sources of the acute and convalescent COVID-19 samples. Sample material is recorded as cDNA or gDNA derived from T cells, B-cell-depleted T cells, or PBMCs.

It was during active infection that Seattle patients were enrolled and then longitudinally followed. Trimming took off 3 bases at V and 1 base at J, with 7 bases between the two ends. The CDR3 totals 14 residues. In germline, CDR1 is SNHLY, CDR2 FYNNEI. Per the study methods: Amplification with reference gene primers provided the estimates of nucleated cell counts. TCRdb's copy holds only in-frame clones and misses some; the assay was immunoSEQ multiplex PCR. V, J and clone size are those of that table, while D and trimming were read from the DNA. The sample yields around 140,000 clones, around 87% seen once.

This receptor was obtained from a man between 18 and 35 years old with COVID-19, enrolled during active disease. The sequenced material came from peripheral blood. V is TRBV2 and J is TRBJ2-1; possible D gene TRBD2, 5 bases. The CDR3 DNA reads TGTGCCAGCAGTGAGACTATTTCCTACAATGAGCAGTTCTTC. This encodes CASSETISYNEQFF.